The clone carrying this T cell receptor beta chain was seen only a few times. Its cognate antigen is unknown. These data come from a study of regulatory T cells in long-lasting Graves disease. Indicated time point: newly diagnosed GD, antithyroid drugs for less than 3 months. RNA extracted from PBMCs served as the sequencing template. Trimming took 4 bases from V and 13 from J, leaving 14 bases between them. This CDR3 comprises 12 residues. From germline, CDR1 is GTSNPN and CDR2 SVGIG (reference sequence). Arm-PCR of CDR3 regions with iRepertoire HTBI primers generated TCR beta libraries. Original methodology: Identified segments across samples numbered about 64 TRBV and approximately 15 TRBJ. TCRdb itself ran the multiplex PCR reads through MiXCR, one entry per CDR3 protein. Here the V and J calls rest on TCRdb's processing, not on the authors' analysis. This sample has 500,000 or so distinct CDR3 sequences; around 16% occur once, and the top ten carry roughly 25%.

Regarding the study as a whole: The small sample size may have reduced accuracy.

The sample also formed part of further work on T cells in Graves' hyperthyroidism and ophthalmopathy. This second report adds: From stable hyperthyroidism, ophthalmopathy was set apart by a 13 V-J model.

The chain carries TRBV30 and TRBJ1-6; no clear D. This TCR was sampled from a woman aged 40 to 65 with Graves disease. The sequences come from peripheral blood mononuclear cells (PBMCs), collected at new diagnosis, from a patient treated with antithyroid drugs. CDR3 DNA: TGTGCCTGGAAAAGGGAGAGTCGCCCCCTCCACTTT. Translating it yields CAWKRESRPLHF.